This TCR beta chain was sequenced for a study of T cell responses to AZD1222 COVID-19 vaccine. The wider study: Second doses that came at about 4 or about 12 weeks were put together. Study-level findings and limits: It was only after the peak T cell response that any repertoires were sampled. Mapped onto spike, vaccine-associated CD4 TCRs spanned it and were dominant at 160-218 and 743-854.

Per germline, CDR1 SEHNR and CDR2 FQNEAQ (reference sequence). CDR3 length: 17 residues. J was trimmed by 0 bases and V by 5 bases; bases with no gene match: 12. Note on this clone: What it recognizes is unknown.

Produced via immunoSEQ multiplex PCR; TCRdb's table is partial and in-frame only. The sample has about 150,000 clones, around 90% seen once. The chain combines TRBV7-9 with TRBJ2-7, with 8 positions matching TRBD1. Source: peripheral blood, taken on day 0 of AZD1222 vaccination. The sequence derives from an adult in good health. The CDR3 region is CASSLKDGQGSSYEQYF. CDR3 nucleotide sequence: TGTGCCAGCAGCCTAAAAGACGGACAGGGAAGCTCCTACGAGCAGTACTTC.